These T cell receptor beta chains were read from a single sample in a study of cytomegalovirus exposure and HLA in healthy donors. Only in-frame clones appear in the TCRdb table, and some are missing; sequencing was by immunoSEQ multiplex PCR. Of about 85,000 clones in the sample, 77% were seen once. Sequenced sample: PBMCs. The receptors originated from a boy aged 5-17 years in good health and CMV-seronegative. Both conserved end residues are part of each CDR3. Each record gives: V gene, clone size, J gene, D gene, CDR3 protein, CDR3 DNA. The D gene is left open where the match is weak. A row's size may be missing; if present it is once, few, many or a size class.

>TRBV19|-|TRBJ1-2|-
CASSGRGDYGYTF
TGTGCCAGTAGTGGACGGGGGGACTATGGCTACACCTTC
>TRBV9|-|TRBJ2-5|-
CASSASGAQETQYF
TGTGCCAGCAGCGCCTCAGGGGCCCAAGAGACCCAGTACTTC
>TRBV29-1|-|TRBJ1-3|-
CSVDGLLGDTIYF
TGCAGCGTTGACGGTCTCCTGGGAGACACCATATATTTT
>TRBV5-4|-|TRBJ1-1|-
CASSLGQRNTEAFF
TGTGCCAGCAGCCTTGGACAGAGGAACACTGAAGCTTTCTTT
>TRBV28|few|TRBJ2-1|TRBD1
CASCETGPGEQFF
TGTGCCAGCTGTGAGACAGGGCCAGGGGAGCAGTTCTTC
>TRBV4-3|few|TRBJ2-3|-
CASSQDRPGASTDTQYF
TGCGCCAGCAGCCAAGATCGGCCAGGGGCTAGCACAGATACGCAGTATTTT
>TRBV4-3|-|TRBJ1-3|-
CASSQETGHGNTIYF
TGCGCCAGCAGCCAGGAGACAGGTCATGGAAACACCATATATTTT
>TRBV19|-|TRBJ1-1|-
CASSAGAEAFF
TGTGCCAGTAGTGCCGGGGCTGAAGCTTTCTTT
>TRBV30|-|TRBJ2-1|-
CAWSWGRSLGDEQFF
TGTGCCTGGAGTTGGGGGAGGTCCCTGGGGGATGAGCAGTTCTTC
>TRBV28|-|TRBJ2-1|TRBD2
CASSRPSGTNNEQFF
TGTGCCAGCAGCCGACCCAGCGGGACTAACAATGAGCAGTTCTTC
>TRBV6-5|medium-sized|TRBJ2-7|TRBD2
CASTPSGTSVYEQYF
TGTGCCAGCACCCCGTCCGGGACTAGTGTCTACGAGCAGTACTTC
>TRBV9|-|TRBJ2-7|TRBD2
CASSGSGSGYEQYF
TGTGCCAGCAGCGGGAGCGGGAGTGGATACGAGCAGTACTTC
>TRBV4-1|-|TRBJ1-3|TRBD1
CASSQADRGLGNTIYF
TGCGCCAGCAGCCAAGCGGACAGGGGGCTTGGAAACACCATATATTTT
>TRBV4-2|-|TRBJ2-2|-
CASSQVTGNTGELFF
TGTGCCAGCAGCCAAGTGACAGGGAACACCGGGGAGCTGTTTTTT
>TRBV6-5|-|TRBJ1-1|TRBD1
CASSMGPGTDEAFF
TGTGCCAGCAGCATGGGCCCGGGGACAGATGAAGCTTTCTTT
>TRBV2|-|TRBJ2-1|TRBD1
CASRDRTGYNEQFF
TGTGCCAGCAGGGACCGGACAGGGTACAATGAGCAGTTCTTC
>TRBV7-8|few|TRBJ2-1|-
CASSLSGVHDNEQFF
TGTGCCAGCAGCTTATCAGGGGTGCACGACAATGAGCAGTTCTTC
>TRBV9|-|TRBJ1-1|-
CASSVMGQNTEAFF
TGTGCCAGCAGCGTGATGGGACAGAACACTGAAGCTTTCTTT
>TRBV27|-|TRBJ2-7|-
CASRPRQGSYEQYF
TGTGCCAGCAGGCCCCGCCAGGGATCCTACGAGCAGTACTTC
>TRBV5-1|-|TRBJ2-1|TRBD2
CASSFGTSSYNEQFF
TGCGCCAGCAGCTTCGGGACTAGCTCCTACAATGAGCAGTTCTTC
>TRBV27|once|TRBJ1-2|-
CASSPSVVYGYTF
TGTGCCAGCAGTCCCTCGGTCGTCTATGGCTACACCTTC
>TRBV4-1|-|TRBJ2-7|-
CASSQDHSYLYEQYF
TGCGCCAGCAGCCAAGATCACAGCTATCTCTACGAGCAGTACTTC